This section outlines one T cell receptor (beta chain) sequence together with its context. The data stem from a study of blood T cell repertoires in COVID-19. Study context: COVID-19 samples, acute and convalescent, were from the United States, Italy and Spain. Sources were T cells, B-cell-depleted T cells, or PBMCs; the material itself was cDNA or gDNA.

The CDR3 is 15 residues long. Germline CDR1 is SGHAT and CDR2 is FQDESV (reference sequence). Deletions cut 4 bases from V and 7 bases from J, with 17 bases between. As processed by the authors: By means of reference gene primer amplification, nucleated cell counts were estimated. TCRdb's table, derived via immunoSEQ multiplex PCR, lists solely in-frame clones and lacks some. V and J calls plus clone size are reproduced from that table; the DNA served to infer D and trimming. Among under 200,000 clones listed, about four fifths were seen once. Those enrolled in Seattle joined during active infection and were followed longitudinally afterward.

This rearrangement joins TRBV11-1 to TRBJ2-1; perhaps TRBD2 as D (6 bases). The sequence was collected from a woman in her thirties or forties with COVID-19, enrolled during active disease. Sequenced material: peripheral blood. CDR3 sequence (DNA): TGTGCCAGCAGCTCCACATACCCGGAGGGGAATGAGCAGTTCTTC. It is translated as CASSSTYPEGNEQFF.